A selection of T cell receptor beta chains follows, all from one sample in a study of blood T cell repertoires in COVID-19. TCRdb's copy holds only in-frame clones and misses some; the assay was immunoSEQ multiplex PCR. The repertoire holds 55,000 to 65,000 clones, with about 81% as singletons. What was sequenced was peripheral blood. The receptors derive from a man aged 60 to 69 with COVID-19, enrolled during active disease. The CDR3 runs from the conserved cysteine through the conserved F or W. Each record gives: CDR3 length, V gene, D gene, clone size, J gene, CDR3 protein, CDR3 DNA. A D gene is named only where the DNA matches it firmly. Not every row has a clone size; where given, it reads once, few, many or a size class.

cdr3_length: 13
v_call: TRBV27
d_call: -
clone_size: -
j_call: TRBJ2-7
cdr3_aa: CASADSEYYEQYF
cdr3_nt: TGTGCCAGCGCCGACAGTGAGTACTACGAGCAGTACTTC

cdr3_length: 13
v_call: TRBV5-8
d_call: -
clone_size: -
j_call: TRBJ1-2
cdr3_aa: CASSLKGNYGYTF
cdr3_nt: TGTGCCAGCAGCTTGAAGGGGAACTATGGCTACACCTTC

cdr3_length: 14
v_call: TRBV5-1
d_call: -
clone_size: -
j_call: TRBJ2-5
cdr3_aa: CASSPSGGQETQYF
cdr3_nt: TGCGCCAGCAGCCCATCAGGGGGGCAAGAGACCCAGTACTTC

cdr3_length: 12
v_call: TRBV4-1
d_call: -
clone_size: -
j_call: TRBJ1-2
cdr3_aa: CASSQELYGYTF
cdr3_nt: TGCGCCAGCAGCCAAGAACTTTATGGCTACACCTTC

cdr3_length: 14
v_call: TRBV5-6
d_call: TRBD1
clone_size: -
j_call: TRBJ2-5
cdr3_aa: CASSPGGRIKTQYF
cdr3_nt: TGTGCCAGCAGTCCAGGGGGACGTATTAAGACCCAGTACTTC

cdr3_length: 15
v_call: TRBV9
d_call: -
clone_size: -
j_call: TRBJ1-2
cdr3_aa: CASSVEGRARSGYTF
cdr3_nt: TGTGCCAGCAGCGTAGAAGGCAGGGCAAGGAGTGGCTACACCTTC

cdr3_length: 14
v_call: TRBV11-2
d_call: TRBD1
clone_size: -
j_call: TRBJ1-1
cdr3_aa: CASSSGQGVTEAFF
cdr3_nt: TGTGCCAGCAGCTCGGGACAGGGAGTCACTGAAGCTTTCTTT

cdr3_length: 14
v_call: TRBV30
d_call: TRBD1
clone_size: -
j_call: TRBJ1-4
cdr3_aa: CAWRTTGGGEKLFF
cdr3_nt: TGTGCCTGGAGAACCACAGGGGGAGGCGAAAAACTGTTTTTT

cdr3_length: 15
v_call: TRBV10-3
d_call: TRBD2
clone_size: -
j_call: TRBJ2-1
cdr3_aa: CAITSGTSGSNEQFF
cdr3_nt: TGTGCCATCACCTCGGGGACTAGCGGCTCCAATGAGCAGTTCTTC

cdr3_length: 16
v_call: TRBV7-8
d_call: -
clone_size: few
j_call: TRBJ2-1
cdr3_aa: CASSLSEGGYYNEQFF
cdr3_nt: TGTGCCAGCAGCTTAAGTGAGGGGGGGTACTACAATGAGCAGTTCTTC

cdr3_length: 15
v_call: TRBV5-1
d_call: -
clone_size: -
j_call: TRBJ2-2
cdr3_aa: CASRPTPSGTGELFF
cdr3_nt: TGCGCCAGCAGACCGACCCCGTCGGGCACCGGGGAGCTGTTTTTT

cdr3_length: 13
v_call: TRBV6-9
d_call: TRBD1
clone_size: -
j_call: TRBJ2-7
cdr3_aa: CASRAQGSHEQYF
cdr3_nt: TGTGCCAGCAGGGCACAGGGGTCACACGAGCAGTACTTC

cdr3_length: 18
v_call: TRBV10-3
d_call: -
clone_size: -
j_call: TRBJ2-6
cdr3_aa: CAISAPSGPGSGANVLTF
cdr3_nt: TGTGCCATCAGCGCACCCTCGGGCCCGGGGTCTGGGGCCAACGTCCTGACTTTC

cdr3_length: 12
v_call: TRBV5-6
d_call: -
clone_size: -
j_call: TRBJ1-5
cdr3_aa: CASSLLDQPQHF
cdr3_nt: TGTGCCAGCAGCTTGCTCGATCAGCCCCAGCATTTT

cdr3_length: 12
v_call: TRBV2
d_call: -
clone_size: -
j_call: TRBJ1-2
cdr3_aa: CARGRGAYGYTF
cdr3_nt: TGTGCCAGGGGGCGGGGGGCCTATGGCTACACCTTC

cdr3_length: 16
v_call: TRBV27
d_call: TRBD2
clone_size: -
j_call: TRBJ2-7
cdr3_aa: CASSLSGSGRAGEQYF
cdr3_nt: TGTGCCAGCAGTTTATCGGGTAGCGGGAGGGCGGGGGAGCAGTACTTC

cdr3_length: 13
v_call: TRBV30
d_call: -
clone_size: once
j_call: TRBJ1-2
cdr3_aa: CAWSVHGNYGYTF
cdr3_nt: TGTGCCTGGAGTGTACACGGGAACTATGGCTACACCTTC

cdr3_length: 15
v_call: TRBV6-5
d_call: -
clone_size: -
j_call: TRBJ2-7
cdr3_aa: CASSYLPQGGYEQYF
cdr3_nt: TGTGCCAGCAGTTACTTACCTCAGGGCGGTTACGAGCAGTACTTC

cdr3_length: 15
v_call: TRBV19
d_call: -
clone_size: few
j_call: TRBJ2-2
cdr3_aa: CASSIISGQTGELFF
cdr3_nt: TGTGCCAGTAGTATAATTAGCGGTCAGACCGGGGAGCTGTTTTTT

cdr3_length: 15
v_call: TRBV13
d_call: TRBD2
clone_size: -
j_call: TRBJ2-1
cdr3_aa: CASSFTSGPYNEQFF
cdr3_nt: TGTGCCAGCAGCTTCACTAGCGGGCCATACAATGAGCAGTTCTTC

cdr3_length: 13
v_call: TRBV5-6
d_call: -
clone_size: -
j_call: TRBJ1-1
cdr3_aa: CASSLREGTEAFF
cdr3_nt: TGTGCCAGCAGCCTCAGGGAGGGCACTGAAGCTTTCTTT

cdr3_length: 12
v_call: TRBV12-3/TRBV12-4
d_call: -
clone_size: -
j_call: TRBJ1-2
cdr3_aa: CASSQQGNGYTF
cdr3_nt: TGTGCCAGCAGCCAACAGGGCAATGGCTACACCTTC

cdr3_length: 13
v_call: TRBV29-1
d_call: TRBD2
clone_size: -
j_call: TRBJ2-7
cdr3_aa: CSVDIGGRKEQYF
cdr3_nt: TGCAGCGTTGACATCGGCGGGAGGAAAGAGCAGTACTTC

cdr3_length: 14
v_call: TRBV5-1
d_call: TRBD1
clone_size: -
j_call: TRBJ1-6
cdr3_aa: CASGAGTVNSPLHF
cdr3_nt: TGCGCCAGCGGGGCCGGGACAGTAAATTCACCCCTCCACTTT